The sample holds a few counts of the clone carrying this T cell receptor beta chain. This sample stems from a study of T cells in Graves' hyperthyroidism and ophthalmopathy. TCR beta CDR3 sequences were amplified from RNA transcripts. HTBI primers were used for first-round RT-PCR of the TCR CDR3. TCRdb re-analysed the multiplex PCR reads in MiXCR, keeping a single row per CDR3 protein. The table records around 500,000 distinct CDR3 sequences, 22% of them present only once. V trimming: 5 bases; J trimming: 0 bases; junction bases outside the gene matches: 3. Germline lookup yields CDR1 DFQATT and CDR2 SNEGSKA (reference sequence). The CDR3 covers 14 residues.

The receptor comes from a woman aged 70 to 79 with Graves' ophthalmopathy. The chain employs TRBV20-1 and TRBJ2-1; 8 bases are shared with TRBD2. The sequenced material came from blood. The CDR3 DNA reads as TGCAGTGCTGTAGCGGGGCGCTCCTACAATGAGCAGTTCTTC. It specifies CSAVAGRSYNEQFF.